Listed below are T cell receptor beta chains from one sample, sequenced in a study of OX40 agonist ivuxolimab in advanced cancers. Data came from immunoSEQ multiplex PCR; TCRdb stores just in-frame clones and leaves some out. Here the sample spans some 39,000 clones, about 88% being singletons. The source was CD4+ or CD8+ T cells sorted from blood, collected in a trial of the OX40 agonist ivuxolimab. These receptor sequences come from an adult with an advanced solid tumor such as melanoma, head and neck, liver or kidney cancer. CDR3s include the opening cysteine and the closing phenylalanine or tryptophan. The order of the fields is V gene, clone size, D gene, J gene, CDR3 length, CDR3 protein, CDR3 DNA. The D gene is left open where the match is weak. Rows give clone size only sometimes, using once, few, many, or a class for an expanded clone.

V: TRBV5-1; size: NA; D: TRBD2; J: TRBJ2-7; length: 14; CDR3: CASRRTSPSYEQYF; DNA: TGCGCCAGCAGGAGGACTAGCCCATCCTACGAGCAGTACTTC
V: TRBV25-1; size: once; D: NA; J: TRBJ2-2; length: 18; CDR3: CASSPRGSYSTNTGELFF; DNA: TGTGCCAGCAGCCCTAGGGGATCATACTCAACGAACACCGGGGAGCTGTTTTTT
V: TRBV19; size: NA; D: TRBD1; J: TRBJ2-5; length: 14; CDR3: CASSIGQGEETQYF; DNA: TGTGCCAGTAGTATAGGACAGGGCGAGGAGACCCAGTACTTC
V: TRBV14; size: NA; D: NA; J: TRBJ1-2; length: 15; CDR3: CASSQAGGVGYGYTF; DNA: TGTGCCAGCAGCCAAGCGGGGGGGGTAGGCTATGGCTACACCTTC
V: TRBV18; size: NA; D: NA; J: TRBJ2-3; length: 14; CDR3: CASSPWGRKDTQYF; DNA: TGTGCCAGCTCACCCTGGGGCAGGAAGGATACGCAGTATTTT
V: TRBV19; size: NA; D: TRBD2; J: TRBJ2-1; length: 15; CDR3: CASMRREGSYNEQFF; DNA: TGTGCCAGTATGAGGCGGGAGGGTTCCTACAATGAGCAGTTCTTC
V: TRBV7-6; size: NA; D: TRBD2; J: TRBJ2-7; length: 16; CDR3: CASSAGLAGGRSEQYF; DNA: TGTGCCAGCAGCGCGGGACTAGCGGGAGGGAGGAGCGAGCAGTACTTC
V: TRBV11-3; size: NA; D: NA; J: TRBJ2-1; length: 11; CDR3: CASSEGREQFF; DNA: TGTGCCAGCAGCGAGGGACGGGAGCAGTTCTTC
V: TRBV15; size: NA; D: NA; J: TRBJ2-1; length: 14; CDR3: CATSRGPGRDEQFF; DNA: TGTGCCACCAGCAGAGGTCCGGGTCGGGATGAGCAGTTCTTC
V: TRBV18; size: NA; D: NA; J: TRBJ2-2; length: 14; CDR3: CASSLTGNTGELFF; DNA: TGTGCCAGCTCGTTGACAGGGAACACCGGGGAGCTGTTTTTT
V: TRBV9; size: NA; D: TRBD2; J: TRBJ2-1; length: 18; CDR3: CASSPRRAGGFSYNEQFF; DNA: TGTGCCAGCAGCCCGCGCCGGGCGGGAGGCTTCTCCTACAATGAGCAGTTCTTC
V: TRBV18; size: NA; D: TRBD1; J: TRBJ1-1; length: 16; CDR3: CASSPGTGRVGTEAFF; DNA: TGTGCCAGCTCACCTGGGACAGGGAGGGTAGGCACTGAAGCTTTCTTT
V: TRBV5-1; size: NA; D: TRBD1; J: TRBJ1-4; length: 14; CDR3: CASGIGTGNEKLFF; DNA: TGCGCCAGCGGGATTGGGACAGGGAATGAAAAACTGTTTTTT
V: TRBV5-1; size: NA; D: TRBD2; J: TRBJ2-2; length: 16; CDR3: CASSPGGRAPTGELFF; DNA: TGCGCCAGCAGTCCCGGCGGGAGGGCCCCGACCGGGGAGCTGTTTTTT
V: TRBV6-1; size: NA; D: TRBD2; J: TRBJ2-7; length: 15; CDR3: CASTVTSGSSYEQYF; DNA: TGTGCCAGCACTGTGACTAGCGGGAGCTCCTACGAGCAGTACTTC
V: TRBV28; size: NA; D: NA; J: TRBJ2-5; length: 13; CDR3: CASTPSTLGTQYF; DNA: TGTGCCAGCACCCCGTCAACGCTCGGGACCCAGTACTTC
V: TRBV6-6; size: NA; D: NA; J: TRBJ1-4; length: 11; CDR3: CASRLRERLFF; DNA: TGTGCCAGCAGACTTAGGGAAAGACTGTTTTTT
V: TRBV2; size: NA; D: TRBD2; J: TRBJ2-2; length: 13; CDR3: CASRSGRSGELFF; DNA: TGTGCCAGCAGGAGCGGGAGATCCGGGGAGCTGTTTTTT
V: TRBV6-5; size: NA; D: TRBD1; J: TRBJ2-2; length: 14; CDR3: CASSAGTGGAGLFF; DNA: TGTGCCAGCAGCGCCGGGACAGGGGGCGCAGGGCTGTTTTTT
V: TRBV5-1; size: NA; D: NA; J: TRBJ1-1; length: 14; CDR3: CASSLVAVNTEAFF; DNA: TGCGCCAGCAGCTTGGTTGCGGTGAACACTGAAGCTTTCTTT
V: TRBV7-8; size: NA; D: NA; J: TRBJ2-6; length: 14; CDR3: CASSFSSGANVLTF; DNA: TGTGCCAGCAGCTTCAGTTCTGGGGCCAACGTCCTGACTTTC
V: TRBV2; size: medium-sized; D: NA; J: TRBJ2-7; length: 15; CDR3: CASSVGVRGSYEQYF; DNA: TGTGCCAGCAGTGTAGGGGTAAGGGGCTCCTACGAGCAGTACTTC
V: TRBV5-1; size: NA; D: TRBD2; J: TRBJ2-1; length: 15; CDR3: CASSPPSGIYNEQFF; DNA: TGCGCCAGCAGCCCGCCTAGCGGGATCTACAATGAGCAGTTCTTC
V: TRBV28; size: NA; D: NA; J: TRBJ2-2; length: 16; CDR3: CASSSFGQGGPGELFF; DNA: TGTGCCAGCAGTTCCTTCGGACAGGGAGGGCCCGGGGAGCTGTTTTTT
V: TRBV28; size: NA; D: NA; J: TRBJ2-5; length: 12; CDR3: CASSPGGETQYF; DNA: TGTGCCAGCAGCCCTGGGGGGGAGACCCAGTACTTC
V: TRBV5-1; size: NA; D: TRBD2; J: TRBJ2-3; length: 14; CDR3: CASGTSGDTDTQYF; DNA: TGCGCCAGCGGGACTAGCGGGGACACAGATACGCAGTATTTT
V: TRBV4-2; size: NA; D: NA; J: TRBJ2-7; length: 17; CDR3: CASSLKGGTPPSYEQYF; DNA: TGTGCCAGCAGCCTAAAGGGGGGGACACCTCCCTCCTACGAGCAGTACTTC
V: TRBV5-3; size: NA; D: NA; J: TRBJ1-6; length: 11; CDR3: CARSGTPPLHF; DNA: TGTGCCAGAAGCGGAACTCCACCCCTCCACTTT
V: TRBV6-1; size: NA; D: NA; J: TRBJ1-4; length: 13; CDR3: CASSGQGPGKLFF; DNA: TGTGCCAGCAGTGGGCAGGGCCCGGGAAAACTGTTTTTT
V: TRBV28; size: NA; D: NA; J: TRBJ2-4; length: 17; CDR3: CASKLGGLSIAKNIQYF; DNA: TGTGCCAGCAAACTCGGGGGCCTGAGTATAGCCAAAAACATTCAGTACTTC
V: TRBV7-9; size: NA; D: NA; J: TRBJ1-3; length: 18; CDR3: CASSLPPGAGVLTNTIYF; DNA: TGTGCCAGCAGCTTACCCCCAGGGGCAGGGGTCTTAACAAACACCATATATTTT
V: TRBV7-9; size: medium-sized; D: NA; J: TRBJ1-2; length: 14; CDR3: CASSPRTENYGYTF; DNA: TGTGCCAGCAGCCCGCGGACGGAAAACTATGGCTACACCTTC
V: TRBV5-8; size: NA; D: NA; J: TRBJ2-6; length: 14; CDR3: CASSLVSGANVLTF; DNA: TGTGCCAGCAGCTTGGTTTCGGGGGCCAACGTCCTGACTTTC
V: TRBV18; size: NA; D: TRBD1; J: TRBJ2-1; length: 17; CDR3: CASSPSGTGSSRNEQFF; DNA: TGTGCCAGCTCACCCTCCGGGACAGGGAGTTCTCGCAATGAGCAGTTCTTC
V: TRBV6-5; size: NA; D: NA; J: TRBJ1-6; length: 15; CDR3: CASKGPPGRDSPLHF; DNA: TGTGCCAGCAAAGGTCCCCCGGGACGGGATTCACCCCTCCACTTT
V: TRBV28; size: NA; D: NA; J: TRBJ1-6; length: 12; CDR3: CASNFPGSPLHF; DNA: TGTGCCAGCAATTTCCCGGGTTCACCCCTCCACTTT
V: TRBV5-1; size: NA; D: TRBD2; J: TRBJ2-3; length: 17; CDR3: CASSLERREGRADTQYF; DNA: TGCGCCAGCAGCTTAGAAAGGCGGGAGGGCCGGGCAGATACGCAGTATTTT
V: TRBV6-1; size: once; D: NA; J: TRBJ1-4; length: 13; CDR3: CASSPGPNEKLFF; DNA: TGTGCCAGCAGTCCGGGACCAAATGAAAAACTGTTTTTT
V: TRBV7-9; size: NA; D: NA; J: TRBJ2-3; length: 15; CDR3: CASSSTASGADTQYF; DNA: TGTGCCAGCAGCTCAACAGCGTCCGGGGCAGATACGCAGTATTTT
V: TRBV19; size: once; D: NA; J: TRBJ1-5; length: 16; CDR3: CASSTFGTRSNQPQHF; DNA: TGTGCCAGTAGTACGTTCGGGACACGGAGCAATCAGCCCCAGCATTTT
V: TRBV28; size: few; D: TRBD1; J: TRBJ1-5; length: 15; CDR3: CASSFIQGGSQPQHF; DNA: TGTGCCAGCAGTTTCATACAGGGGGGGAGTCAGCCCCAGCATTTT
V: TRBV6-5; size: NA; D: NA; J: TRBJ2-3; length: 16; CDR3: CASSYSKVTLFITQYF; DNA: TGTGCCAGCAGTTACTCAAAGGTGACCTTATTCATCACGCAGTATTTT
V: TRBV7-9; size: NA; D: NA; J: TRBJ1-2; length: 15; CDR3: CASSLLERRYYGYTF; DNA: TGTGCCAGCAGTCTATTGGAGCGGAGATATTATGGCTACACCTTC
V: TRBV7-2; size: once; D: NA; J: TRBJ1-2; length: 12; CDR3: CASSPGIYGYTF; DNA: TGTGCCAGCAGCCCGGGTATCTATGGCTACACCTTC
V: TRBV27; size: NA; D: TRBD2; J: TRBJ2-1; length: 16; CDR3: CASSLSGTTLYNEQFF; DNA: TGTGCCAGCAGTTTATCGGGGACTACCCTCTACAATGAGCAGTTCTTC
V: TRBV14; size: few; D: TRBD2; J: TRBJ2-5; length: 17; CDR3: CASSYGTSGRAKETQYF; DNA: TGTGCCAGCAGCTATGGGACTAGCGGGAGGGCCAAAGAGACCCAGTACTTC
V: TRBV13; size: NA; D: NA; J: TRBJ1-1; length: 15; CDR3: CASSPGGQLNTEAFF; DNA: TGTGCCAGCAGCCCGGGAGGACAGTTGAACACTGAAGCTTTCTTT
V: TRBV6-1; size: NA; D: NA; J: TRBJ1-5; length: 15; CDR3: CASSAYRVSNQPQHF; DNA: TGTGCCAGCAGTGCGTACAGGGTAAGCAATCAGCCCCAGCATTTT
V: TRBV19; size: NA; D: NA; J: TRBJ2-3; length: 14; CDR3: CASADRSGTDTQYF; DNA: TGTGCCAGCGCAGACAGGTCTGGCACAGATACGCAGTATTTT
V: TRBV10-3; size: once; D: TRBD2; J: TRBJ2-7; length: 16; CDR3: CAIGTSGRPSSYEQYF; DNA: TGTGCCATCGGGACTAGCGGGAGGCCGAGCTCCTACGAGCAGTACTTC
V: TRBV2; size: NA; D: TRBD2; J: TRBJ2-5; length: 13; CDR3: CATRTSGKETQYF; DNA: TGTGCCACCCGGACTAGCGGAAAAGAGACCCAGTACTTC
V: TRBV5-4; size: NA; D: NA; J: TRBJ2-5; length: 15; CDR3: CASSLWGSGQETQYF; DNA: TGTGCCAGCAGCTTGTGGGGTTCAGGACAAGAGACCCAGTACTTC
V: TRBV4-2; size: NA; D: TRBD1; J: TRBJ2-5; length: 13; CDR3: CASSLRQGETQYF; DNA: TGTGCCAGCAGCTTGCGACAGGGGGAGACCCAGTACTTC
V: TRBV9; size: NA; D: TRBD2; J: TRBJ2-1; length: 17; CDR3: CASSVTSGILGYNEQFF; DNA: TGTGCCAGCAGCGTAACTAGCGGGATTCTAGGCTACAATGAGCAGTTCTTC
V: TRBV9; size: once; D: TRBD1; J: TRBJ2-2; length: 16; CDR3: CASSVPGQDNTGELFF; DNA: TGTGCCAGCAGCGTCCCGGGACAGGACAACACCGGGGAGCTGTTTTTT
V: TRBV5-5; size: NA; D: TRBD1; J: TRBJ1-2; length: 16; CDR3: CASRLSGQGAFRGYTF; DNA: TGTGCCAGCAGATTGTCCGGACAGGGCGCTTTTCGGGGCTACACCTTC
V: TRBV5-1; size: NA; D: NA; J: TRBJ1-2; length: 15; CDR3: CASSLRPDPNYGYTF; DNA: TGCGCCAGCAGCTTGAGGCCAGATCCTAACTATGGCTACACCTTC
V: TRBV9; size: NA; D: NA; J: TRBJ2-3; length: 14; CDR3: CASSEAGVSDTQYF; DNA: TGTGCCAGCAGCGAGGCAGGAGTCTCAGATACGCAGTATTTT
V: TRBV5-1; size: NA; D: TRBD2; J: TRBJ2-2; length: 17; CDR3: CASSTGTSGANTGELFF; DNA: TGCGCCAGCAGCACGGGGACTAGCGGGGCGAACACCGGGGAGCTGTTTTTT
V: TRBV11-2; size: NA; D: TRBD2; J: TRBJ2-1; length: 16; CDR3: CASSPNRVSGRNEQFF; DNA: TGTGCCAGCAGCCCGAACCGGGTTAGCGGGAGGAATGAGCAGTTCTTC